This is a list of T cell receptor beta chains from one sample in a study of CD8 T cells in ankylosing spondylitis. One entry per CDR3 protein, called by TCRdb with MiXCR from the 5' RACE reads. This table holds around 770,000 distinct CDR3 sequences, about an eighth found once. The sequencing input was blood, either unsorted or a sorted T cell fraction (not recorded which). The receptors shown here come from a male donor with ankylosing spondylitis. CDR3s include the opening cysteine and the closing phenylalanine or tryptophan. The order of the fields is V gene, J gene, CDR3 length, D gene, clone size, CDR3 DNA, CDR3 protein. The D gene is left open where the match is weak. Where a row states a size, it is once, few, many or the class of an expanded clone; other rows omit it.

TRBV20-1,TRBJ1-6,14,TRBD1,few,TGCAGTGCGAGAGGGGGCTACCCCAATTCACCCCTCCACTTT,CSARGGYPNSPLHF
TRBV6-5,TRBJ1-1,14,-,-,TGTGCCAGCAGTTACGGACAGAGAAACACTGAAGCTTTCTTT,CASSYGQRNTEAFF
TRBV20-1,TRBJ1-1,14,-,-,TGCAGTGCTAGAGATCTTAGAAGGGCCTCTGAAGCTTTCTTT,CSARDLRRASEAFF
TRBV6-1,TRBJ2-5,13,TRBD2,few,TGTGCCAGCAGTCCGGGACTAGAAGCGACCCAGTACTTC,CASSPGLEATQYF
TRBV4-1,TRBJ1-5,15,TRBD1,few,TGCGCCAGCAGCCAAGAGGGGACAGTTTATCAGCCCCAGCATTTT,CASSQEGTVYQPQHF
TRBV28,TRBJ2-7,13,-,many,TGTGCCAGCAGCCTCGTTTTAGGTTACGAGCAGTACTTC,CASSLVLGYEQYF
TRBV25-1,TRBJ2-2,15,TRBD2,-,TGTGCCAGCAGTGAACCCCCCGGGAGGACCGGGGAGCTGTTTTTT,CASSEPPGRTGELFF
TRBV27,TRBJ1-1,13,-,-,TGTGCCAGCAGTTTCGAAGAAAACACTGAAGCTTTCTTT,CASSFEENTEAFF
TRBV15,TRBJ2-2,16,-,few,TGTGCCACCAGCAGAGATTTAGCGAGGAACACCGGGGAGCTGTTTTTT,CATSRDLARNTGELFF
TRBV29-1,TRBJ2-3,14,-,few,TGCAGCGTTGAACCCGGACTCCGCACAGATACGCAGTATTTT,CSVEPGLRTDTQYF
TRBV24-1,TRBJ2-5,16,TRBD2,-,TGTGCCACCAGTGACCCCCGGCTAGCGGGAGTGGAGACCCAGTACTTC,CATSDPRLAGVETQYF
TRBV29-1,TRBJ2-3,12,-,few,TGCACGGCTGGATGGGGCACAGATACGCAGTATTTT,CTAGWGTDTQYF
TRBV5-1,TRBJ1-5,14,-,few,TGCGCCAGCAGTCCCAGGGGCCTGGGACAGCCCCAGCATTTT,CASSPRGLGQPQHF
TRBV25-1,TRBJ2-7,14,-,few,TGTGCCAGCAGTGAATACGAAACGGGAAGTCAGCAGTACTTC,CASSEYETGSQQYF
TRBV5-1,TRBJ1-1,16,-,many,TGCGCCAGCAGCTCCATCTCTCTTGGGGCGAACACTGAAGCTTTCTTT,CASSSISLGANTEAFF
TRBV28,TRBJ1-1,11,-,many,TGTGCCAGCAGTTTAAGGCGGGAAGCTTTCTTT,CASSLRREAFF
TRBV6-1,TRBJ2-5,15,-,few,TGTGCCAGCAGTGATCTAGGGGCTTACCAAGAGACCCAGTACTTC,CASSDLGAYQETQYF
TRBV20-1,TRBJ2-5,14,TRBD2,once,TGCAGTGCTAGAGACGGCGGGGGATGGGAGACCCAGTACTTC,CSARDGGGWETQYF
TRBV7-2,TRBJ1-1,13,-,-,TGTGCCAGCACCCCGGACATCTTCAGGACGGCTTTCTTT,CASTPDIFRTAFF
TRBV29-1,TRBJ2-5,14,-,few,TGCAGCGTTGAAGGGCAGGGCGTTCAAGAGACCCAGTACTTC,CSVEGQGVQETQYF
TRBV15,TRBJ2-3,14,-,many,TGTGCCACCAGCAGGCCCCCAACTACAGATACGCAGTATTTT,CATSRPPTTDTQYF
TRBV5-4,TRBJ2-7,13,TRBD1,few,TGTGCCAGCAGCCTACAGGGGGCGCTTGAGCAGTACTTC,CASSLQGALEQYF
TRBV20-1,TRBJ2-3,16,-,many,TGCAGTGCTGGAGGGGGTTCGGGACAGAACACAGATACGCAGTATTTT,CSAGGGSGQNTDTQYF
TRBV3-1,TRBJ1-1,13,-,-,TGTGCCAGCAGCCATGGCGGGGGCACTGAAGCTTTCTTT,CASSHGGGTEAFF
TRBV9,TRBJ1-1,15,-,few,TGTGCCAGCAGCGATGGCCTTAGGGGGAACACTGAAGCTTTCTTT,CASSDGLRGNTEAFF
TRBV10-3,TRBJ2-3,18,TRBD1,few,TGTGCCATCAGTGAGTCGGCCCCGGGACAGGGGAAAGGGGGTACGCAGTATTTT,CAISESAPGQGKGGTQYF
TRBV7-3,TRBJ1-1,18,-,-,TGTGCCAGCAGTCTTAAGGGCTCAGGTTCGGGGGTGGTCACTGAAGCTTTCTTT,CASSLKGSGSGVVTEAFF
TRBV20-1,TRBJ2-7,15,TRBD2,few,TGCAGTGCTCCCCCGGGACTAGCGGGGATCTACGAGCAGTACTTC,CSAPPGLAGIYEQYF
TRBV20-1,TRBJ2-3,15,-,-,TGCAGTGCCTCCATCGGCGCGGGTCGGACAGATACGCAGTATTTT,CSASIGAGRTDTQYF
TRBV5-1,TRBJ1-1,16,TRBD1,-,TGCGCCAGCAGACGGGACAGGGGGCGAGTGAACACTGAAGCTTTCTTT,CASRRDRGRVNTEAFF
TRBV9,TRBJ2-1,15,TRBD2,few,TGTGCCAGCAGCAGTAGCGGGGCTACCTACAATGAGCAGTTCTTC,CASSSSGATYNEQFF
TRBV7-8,TRBJ2-3,15,-,few,TGTGCCAGCAGCTTAGTATTTGCTAGCACAGATACGCAGTATTTT,CASSLVFASTDTQYF
TRBV20-1,TRBJ2-5,14,TRBD1,few,TGCAGTGCACTACAGACAGGGATAGGAGAGACCCAGTACTTC,CSALQTGIGETQYF